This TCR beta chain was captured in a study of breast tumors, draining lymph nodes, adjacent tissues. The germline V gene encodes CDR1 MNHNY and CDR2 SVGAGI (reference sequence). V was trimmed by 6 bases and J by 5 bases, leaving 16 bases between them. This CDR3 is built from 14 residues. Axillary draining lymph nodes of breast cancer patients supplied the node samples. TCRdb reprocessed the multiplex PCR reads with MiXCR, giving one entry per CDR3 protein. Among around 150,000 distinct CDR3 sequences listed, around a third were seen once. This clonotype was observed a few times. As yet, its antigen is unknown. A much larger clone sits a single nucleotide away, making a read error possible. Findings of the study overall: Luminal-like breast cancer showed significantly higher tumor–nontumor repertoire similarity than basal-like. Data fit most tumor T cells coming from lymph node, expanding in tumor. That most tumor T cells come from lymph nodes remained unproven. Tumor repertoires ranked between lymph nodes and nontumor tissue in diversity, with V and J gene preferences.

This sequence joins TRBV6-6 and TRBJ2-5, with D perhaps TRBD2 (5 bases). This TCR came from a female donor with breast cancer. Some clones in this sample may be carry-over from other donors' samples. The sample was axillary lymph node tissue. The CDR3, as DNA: TGTGCCAGCAGATCCAACGGGGTCGGGGAGACCCAGTACTTC. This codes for CASRSNGVGETQYF.